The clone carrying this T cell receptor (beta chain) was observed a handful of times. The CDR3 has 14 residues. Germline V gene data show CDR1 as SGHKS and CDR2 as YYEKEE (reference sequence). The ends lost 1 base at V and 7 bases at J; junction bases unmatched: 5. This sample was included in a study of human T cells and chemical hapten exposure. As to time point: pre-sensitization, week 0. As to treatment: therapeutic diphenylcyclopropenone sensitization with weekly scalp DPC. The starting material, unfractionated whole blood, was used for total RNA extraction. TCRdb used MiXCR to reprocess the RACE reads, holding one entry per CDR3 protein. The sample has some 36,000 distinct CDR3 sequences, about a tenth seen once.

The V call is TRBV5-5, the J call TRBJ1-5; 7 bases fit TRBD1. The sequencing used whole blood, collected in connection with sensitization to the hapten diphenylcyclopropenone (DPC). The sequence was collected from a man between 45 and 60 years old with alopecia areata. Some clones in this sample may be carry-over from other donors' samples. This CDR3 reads CASSLYRGGQPQHF. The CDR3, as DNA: TGTGCCAGCAGCTTGTACAGGGGAGGACAGCCCCAGCATTTT.